The clone carrying this T cell receptor beta chain was observed a single time. Clones were sequenced by immunoSEQ multiplex PCR, and TCRdb holds only the in-frame ones, with some missing. The sample yields roughly 50,000 clones, under 95% seen once. The CDR3 sequence is 14 residues long. Germline lookup yields CDR1 SEHNR and CDR2 FQNEAQ (reference sequence). The ends lost 4 bases at V and 6 bases at J; junction bases unmatched: 5. This sample stems from a study of graft-versus-host responses after intestinal transplantation. Study information: Every recipient had anti-thymocyte globulin induction and approximately three years of tacrolimus plus steroids.

The source of this sequence is a human patient who received an intestinal transplant, so some T cells may come from the graft donor. The chain uses TRBV7-9 and TRBJ1-4; 7 bases map to TRBD1. The sample here was PBMCs, taken roughly 680 days after intestinal transplant. The CDR3 DNA sequence: TGTGCCAGCAGCTCCCGGACAGGCGATGAAAAACTGTTTTTT. This translates into CASSSRTGDEKLFF. Filled out from reference TRBV7-9 and TRBJ1-4, the complete variable domain reads DTGVSQNPRHKITKRGQNVTFRCDPISEHNRLYWYRQTLGQGPEFLTYFQNEAQLEKSRLLSDRFSAERPKGSFSTLEIQRTEQGDSAMYLCASSSRTGDEKLFFGSGTQLSVL.